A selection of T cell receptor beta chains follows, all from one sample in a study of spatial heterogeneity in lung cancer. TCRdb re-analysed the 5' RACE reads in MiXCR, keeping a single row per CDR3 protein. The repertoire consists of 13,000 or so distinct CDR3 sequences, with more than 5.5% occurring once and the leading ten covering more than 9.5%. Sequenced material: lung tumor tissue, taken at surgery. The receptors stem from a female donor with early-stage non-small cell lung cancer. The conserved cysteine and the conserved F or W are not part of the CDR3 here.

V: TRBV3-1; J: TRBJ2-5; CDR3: ASSQGGSAQY
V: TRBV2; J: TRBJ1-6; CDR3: ASSETDMINSPLH
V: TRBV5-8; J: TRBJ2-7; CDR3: ASSSQGPYEQY
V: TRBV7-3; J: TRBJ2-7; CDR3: ASSLSGGGSEQY
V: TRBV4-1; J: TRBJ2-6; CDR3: ASSQQGAGANVLT
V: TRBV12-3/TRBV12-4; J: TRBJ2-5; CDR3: ASTLAGAAQETQY
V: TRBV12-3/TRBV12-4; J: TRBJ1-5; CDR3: ASSLRRDQPQH
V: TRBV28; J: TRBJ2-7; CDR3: ASSPTPGRTD
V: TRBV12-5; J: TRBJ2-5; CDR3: ASAGQYQETQY
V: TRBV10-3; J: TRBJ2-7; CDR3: AISGARGSYEQY
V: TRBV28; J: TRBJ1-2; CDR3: ASSSAWPLDGYT
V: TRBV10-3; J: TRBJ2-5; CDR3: AIKSGRYDNRVETQY
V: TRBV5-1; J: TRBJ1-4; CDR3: ASSLYPSRPAQGPNEKLF
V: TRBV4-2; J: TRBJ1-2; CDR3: ASSPDRGWYGYT
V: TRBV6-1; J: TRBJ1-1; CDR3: ASSDRAEAF
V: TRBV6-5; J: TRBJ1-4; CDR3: ASSRTGSEKLF
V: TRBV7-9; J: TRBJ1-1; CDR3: ASSGTMTGGL
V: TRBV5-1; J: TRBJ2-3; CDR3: ASRPMQGGTDTQY
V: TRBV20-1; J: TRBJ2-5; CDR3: SARDKDGGRTQY
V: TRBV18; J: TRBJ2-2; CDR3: ASSPGSNTGELF
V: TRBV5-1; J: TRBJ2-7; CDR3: ASSRRPGQPGTSAYEQY
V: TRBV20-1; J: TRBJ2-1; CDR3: SASRTNEQF
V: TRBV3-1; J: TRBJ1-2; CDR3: ASSQVGAGYT
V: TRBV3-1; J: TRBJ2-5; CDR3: ASSQGRQGVETQY
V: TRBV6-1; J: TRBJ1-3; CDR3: ASSERRTIY
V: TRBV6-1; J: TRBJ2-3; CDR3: ASRNSGLDTQY
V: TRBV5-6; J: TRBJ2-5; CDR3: ASSLGTLIQY
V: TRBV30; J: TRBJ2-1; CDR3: AWRKGARIAIEQF
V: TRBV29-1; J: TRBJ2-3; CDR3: SVPWGRNSRTFTWADTQY
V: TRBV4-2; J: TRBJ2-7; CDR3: ASSLRTGFGDEQY
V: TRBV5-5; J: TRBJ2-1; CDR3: ASSFSGAGNEQF
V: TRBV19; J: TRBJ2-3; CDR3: ASSMRDRTQY
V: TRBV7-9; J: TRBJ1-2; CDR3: ASSFGATDGYT
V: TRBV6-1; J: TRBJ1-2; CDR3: ASRFRGGGYGYT
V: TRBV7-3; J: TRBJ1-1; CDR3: ASSLSGSSNTEAF
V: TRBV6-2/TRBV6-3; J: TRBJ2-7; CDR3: ASRGPGFYEQY
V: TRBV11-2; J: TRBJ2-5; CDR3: ASRWAAGGVQETQY
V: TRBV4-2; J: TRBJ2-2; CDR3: ASSEQEGTGELF
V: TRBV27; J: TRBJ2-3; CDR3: ASSLLGHTDTQY